Below, 23 T cell receptor beta chains from the same sample are listed, as sequenced in a study of naive and memory T cell subsets (dated by TCRdb to about 2017). Paper-wide results and their limitations: A few larger clonotypes were found in naive repertoires, especially CD8, and these larger clonotypes were possibly memory cells re-expressing CD45RA.

No antigens are known for them. Libraries were prepared through UMI-ligation and nested PCR. Sequencing instrument: Illumina MiSeq. An equimolar mix of two oligonucleotides covering both TRBC1 and TRBC2 was used as the beta constant-region primer. The ligated cDNA went through four rounds of PCR with nested alpha and beta constant-region primers together with the SP2 primer. Using fastp at Q25 and MiXCR, TCRdb reprocessed the public reads and kept productive beta chains. Rows with one shared CDR3 protein collapse into an entry with the most common genes and DNA. The sample has under 150,000 distinct CDR3 sequences on record, more than 15% of them singletons. The ten top clones hold approximately 0.58% of the sample. The specimen sequenced was naive CD8+ T cells from blood. The sample's cell subset or site label, in plain terms: naive T cells, CD45RA high CD27+. The receptors here all came from a human donor in good health.

This chain links TRBV12-3 or TRBV12-4 with TRBJ1-3; D remains unclear. V lost 1 base and J 2 bases, leaving 9 bases between the germline ends. The CDR3 loop spans 15 amino acids. This chain's CDR3 is CASSLVGNPGNTIYF. CDR3 nucleotide sequence: TGTGCCAGCAGTTTAGTCGGTAATCCTGGAAACACCATATATTTT.

This clonotype came up a few times. J is TRBJ2-5 and V is TRBV13, with D tentatively TRBD2 (6 bases). This CDR3 has 14 amino acids. V shed 5 bases and J shed 2 bases, with 12 bases lying between them. The germline V gene has CDR1 PRHDT and CDR2 FYEKMQ (reference sequence). The CDR3 DNA reads as TGTGCCAGCAGCCCCCCGGGGGATCAAGAGACCCAGTACTTC. Translating gives CASSPPGDQETQYF.

This chain uses TRBV29-1 with TRBJ2-3; D uncertain. CDR1 is SQVTM and CDR2 is ANQGSEA in the germline V gene. Trimming stripped 3 bases from V and 2 bases from J, with 9 bases between. The CDR3 sequence is 13 residues long. CDR3 protein: CSVETESTDTQYF. The CDR3 DNA sequence: TGCAGCGTTGAGACGGAATCCACAGATACGCAGTATTTT.

V and J are TRBV23-1 and TRBJ1-6; 7 positions agree with TRBD1. TRBV23-1 is classed as an ORF, of uncertain function. The junction had 5 bases not matched to a gene; V was cut back by 1 base and J by 2 bases. This CDR3 is built from 17 residues. CDR3: CASSQWCGTAYNSPLHF. The CDR3 DNA is TGCGCCAGCAGTCAATGGTGCGGGACAGCCTATAATTCACCCCTCCACTTT.

V usage is TRBV30 and J usage is TRBJ2-7, with D perhaps assigned TRBD1 or TRBD2 (5 bases each). Looked up from germline, CDR1 is GTSNPN and CDR2 is SVGIG (reference sequence). Trimming stripped 5 bases from V and 3 bases from J, with 11 bases between. The CDR3 contains 12 residues. CDR3 residues: CAWGSGHYEQYF. The DNA for the CDR3 is TGTGCCTGGGGCTCGGGGCACTACGAGCAGTACTTC.

The V gene is TRBV28, the J gene TRBJ2-7; 11 bases agree with TRBD2. The J segment lost 2 bases and the V segment lost 5 bases, leaving 5 bases of the junction unmatched. Germline V gene lookup returns CDR1 MDHEN and CDR2 SYDVKM. CDR3 length: 15 residues. CDR3 coding DNA: TGTGCCAGCAGTGATAGACTAGCGGGAACCTACGAGCAGTACTTC. Translation gives CASSDRLAGTYEQYF.

This clonotype has a handful of counts. The CDR3 nucleotides read TGCGCCAGCAGCTTGGGGTTAGCGGGAGGGCCCACAGATACGCAGTATTTT. Amino acid sequence: CASSLGLAGGPTDTQYF. This chain connects TRBV5-1 to TRBJ2-3, with 11 bases lining up with TRBD2. Looked up from germline, CDR1 is SGHRS and CDR2 is YFSETQ. The CDR3 totals 17 residues. The V and J ends lost 0 bases and 2 bases, in that order; junction bases with no gene match: 5.

The gene calls are TRBV2 and TRBJ2-1; D possibly corresponds to TRBD1 (5 bases). This CDR3 is 10 amino acids long. V was shortened by 5 bases and J by 15 bases, with 11 bases between the two germline ends. In germline, CDR1 is SNHLY, CDR2 FYNNEI. The CDR3 loop is CASSMQGWFF. The CDR3 region has the DNA TGTGCCAGCAGTATGCAGGGTTGGTTCTTC.

The rearrangement joins TRBV2 to TRBJ2-7; 11 positions agree with TRBD1. V lost 5 bases, J lost 3 bases, and 9 bases stayed unmatched. Per germline, CDR1 SNHLY and CDR2 FYNNEI. This CDR3 is 16 amino acids long. CDR3 residues: CASSWTGGEDDYEQYF. CDR3 DNA sequence: TGTGCCAGCAGTTGGACAGGGGGCGAGGATGACTACGAGCAGTACTTC. Based on the CDR3 plus reference TRBV2 and TRBJ2-7, the full variable domain is EPEVTQTPSHQVTQMGQEVILRCVPISNHLYFYWYRQILGQKVEFLVSFYNNEISEKSEIFDDQFSVERPDGSNFTLKIRSTKLEDSAMYFCASSWTGGEDDYEQYFGPGTRLTVT.

The chain joins TRBV3-1 to TRBJ2-7, with TRBD2 matching 8 bases. Per germline, CDR1 LGHDT and CDR2 YNNKEL (reference sequence). This CDR3 has 18 amino acids. The V gene end was trimmed by 1 base and the J gene end by 1 base; junction bases not matched to a gene: 12. The DNA for the CDR3 is TGTGCCAGCAGCCAAGCTCTCCCTCTGGTAGCGGGATCCTACGAGCAGTACTTC. This codes for CASSQALPLVAGSYEQYF.

The rearrangement joins TRBV14 to TRBJ2-1; TRBD1 might be the D (6 bases). Germline V lookup: CDR1 SGHDN, CDR2 FVKESK. V lost 3 bases, J lost 8 bases, and 8 bases lay in between. The CDR3 runs 12 residues. CDR3 sequence: CASSQGAYEQFF. The DNA of the CDR3 is TGTGCCAGCAGCCAGGGGGCATATGAGCAGTTCTTC.

The V call is TRBV27, the J call TRBJ1-3, with 8 bases aligning to TRBD1. Germline V gene sequence: CDR1 MNHEY, CDR2 SMNVEV (reference sequence). The CDR3 runs 18 residues. After removal of 2 bases from V and 3 bases from J, the junction contained 12 bases not matched to a gene. Here the CDR3 reads CASSLQPPWTGFGNTIYF. The DNA of the CDR3 is TGTGCCAGCAGTTTACAACCCCCGTGGACAGGGTTTGGAAACACCATATATTTT.

V is TRBV27 and J is TRBJ2-7, with D perhaps matching TRBD2 (6 bases). The germline CDR1 and CDR2 sequences are MNHEY and SMNVEV (reference sequence). The ends were cut back, 11 bases at V and 5 bases at J, with 16 bases in the middle. The CDR3 has 12 amino acids. CDR3: CAVSVGGNEQYF. In DNA form, the CDR3 reads TGTGCCGTATCAGTGGGGGGAAACGAGCAGTACTTC.

Details on this clonotype: Compared with germline, one end of the junction differs, possibly owing to a read error. This chain links TRBV3-1 with TRBJ1-1; D remains unclear. There are 13 residues in the CDR3. Germline V gene sequence: CDR1 LGHDT, CDR2 YNNKEL (reference sequence). CDR3 in amino acids: CTSSQSGNTEAFF. CDR3 DNA: TGTACCAGCAGCCAATCCGGAAACACTGAAGCTTTCTTT. Using reference TRBV3-1 and TRBJ1-1 for the parts outside the CDR3, the full variable domain is DTAVSQTPKYLVTQMGNDKSIKCEQNLGHDTMYWYKQDSKKFLKIMFSYNNKELIINETVPNRFSPKSPDKAHLNLHINSLELGDSAVYFCTSSQSGNTEAFFGQGTRLTVV.

V and J are TRBV28 and TRBJ1-1; D is unresolved. The germline CDR1 and CDR2 sequences are MDHEN and SYDVKM. There are 13 residues in the CDR3. Trimming pared 7 bases from V and 0 bases from J, leaving 9 bases between. The CDR3 here is CASTHDLNTEAFF. CDR3 DNA: TGTGCCAGCACCCACGACTTGAACACTGAAGCTTTCTTT.

This chain uses TRBV28 with TRBJ1-1, with TRBD1 matching 8 bases. J was trimmed by 6 bases and V by 5 bases; bases with no gene match: 8. The germline V gene has CDR1 MDHEN and CDR2 SYDVKM. The CDR3 length is 14 residues. The CDR3 loop is CASSHTGGSAEAFF. The CDR3 coding sequence is TGTGCCAGCAGTCATACAGGGGGGTCTGCTGAAGCTTTCTTT.

The gene calls are TRBV12-3 or TRBV12-4 and TRBJ1-3; TRBD1 aligns across 8 bases. The CDR3 is made up of 15 amino acids. Trimming took 6 bases from V and 2 from J; bases not matched to a gene: 6. CDR3 bases: TGTGCCAGCAGCAGAGAGGACAGGGCTGGAAACACCATATATTTT. It encodes CASSREDRAGNTIYF.

This clonotype was counted a few times. The V gene is TRBV28, the J gene TRBJ2-3, with 7 bases matching TRBD2. V shed 2 bases and J 1 base; nucleotides not matched to a gene: 9. CDR3 length equals 17 residues. Germline CDR1 MDHEN, CDR2 SYDVKM. The CDR3 bases are TGTGCCAGCAGTTTAACCGTATTGGGGAGGGGCACAGATACGCAGTATTTT. Translation: CASSLTVLGRGTDTQYF.

V gene TRBV7-9 combines with J gene TRBJ1-3; D is unresolved. The germline V gene encodes CDR1 SEHNR and CDR2 FQNEAQ (reference sequence). V was trimmed by 0 bases and J by 0 bases, leaving 9 bases between them. This CDR3 region has 16 residues. CDR3 loop: CASSLAPSRSGNTIYF. DNA for the CDR3: TGTGCCAGCAGCTTAGCCCCTTCGCGCTCTGGAAACACCATATATTTT.

The rearrangement uses TRBV6-2 or TRBV6-3 and TRBJ2-1; 9 bases are shared with TRBD1. After removal of 4 bases from V and 2 bases from J, the junction contained 9 bases not matched to a gene. This CDR3 is 17 amino acids long. Germline values: CDR1 MNHEY, CDR2 SVGEGT. CDR3 nucleotide sequence: TGTGCCAGCAGTTCTCAACCCGGGACAGGGACCTACAATGAGCAGTTCTTC. Translating gives CASSSQPGTGTYNEQFF.

The rearrangement links TRBV7-9 to TRBJ2-3; D not certain. CDR3 length: 14 amino acids. Germline V gene data show CDR1 as SEHNR and CDR2 as FQNEAQ (reference sequence). V shed 3 bases and J shed 1 base, with 8 bases lying between them. DNA for the CDR3: TGTGCCAGCAGCTTCCCGTATCGCACAGATACGCAGTATTTT. Protein product: CASSFPYRTDTQYF.

This clonotype has a handful of counts. V is TRBV28 and J is TRBJ1-1; tentatively, D is TRBD1 (6 bases). The CDR3 consists of 18 residues. The V and J ends lost 1 base and 1 base respectively, with 19 bases between them. The germline CDR1 and CDR2 sequences are MDHEN and SYDVKM. The CDR3 bases are TGTGCCAGCAGTTTATTTAAGGAGGACAGTAACCGGAACACTGAAGCTTTCTTT. Translated: CASSLFKEDSNRNTEAFF.

The rearrangement joins TRBV6-5 to TRBJ2-1, with a tentative D call TRBD2 (6 bases). The germline V gene has CDR1 MNHEY and CDR2 SVGAGI. The CDR3 has 17 residues. V lost 5 bases and J 0 bases, leaving 17 bases between the germline ends. This CDR3 reads CASSPSVAGSSYNEQFF. The CDR3 nucleotides read TGTGCCAGCAGTCCCTCGGTCGCGGGAAGCTCCTACAATGAGCAGTTCTTC.